These 29 T cell receptor beta chains were all obtained from the same sample, sequenced in a study of radiotherapy plus CTLA-4 blockade in lung cancer. Libraries were prepared by immunoSEQ multiplex PCR; TCRdb keeps only in-frame clonotypes and omits some of them. The sample consists of about 49,000 clones, about 88% of them appearing once. Here the sequenced sample was peripheral blood, taken from a patient treated with radiotherapy plus ipilimumab. The origin of the receptors is a human donor with non-small cell lung cancer whose response to radiotherapy plus ipilimumab could not be evaluated.

Only a few counts were recorded for this clone. V and J are TRBV28 and TRBJ1-1; D call uncertain. The CDR3 has 12 residues. Deletions cut 10 bases from V and 4 bases from J, with 13 bases between. Per germline, CDR1 MDHEN and CDR2 SYDVKM. The CDR3 sequence is CAIKDSLTEAFF. The CDR3 bases are TGTGCCATTAAGGACTCTCTCACTGAAGCTTTCTTT.

The chain couples TRBV19 to TRBJ1-1; D is uncertain. Germline CDR1 and CDR2: LNHDA and SQIVND (reference sequence). V gave up 4 bases and J gave up 1 base, with 13 bases separating them. The CDR3 contains 15 residues. The CDR3 is CASSTQAPGNTEAFF. CDR3 sequence (DNA): TGTGCCAGTAGTACCCAAGCCCCAGGGAACACTGAAGCTTTCTTT.

This clone was detected only a few times. Written as DNA, the CDR3 is TGCAGCGTTGAAATTAGTAGGGGTCCCAAAGAGACCCAGTACTTC. Translation: CSVEISRGPKETQYF. The J gene is TRBJ2-5, the V gene TRBV29-1; a possible D gene is TRBD1 (5 bases). V lost 2 bases to trimming and J lost 3 bases, with 16 bases between them. CDR3 size: 15 residues. CDR1 is SQVTM, CDR2 ANQGSEA, per germline.

This chain links TRBV6-1 with TRBJ1-6; 7 nucleotides match TRBD1. CDR3 length equals 15 residues. Germline V gene data show CDR1 as MNHNS and CDR2 as SASEGT. V shed 9 bases and J 6 bases; nucleotides not matched to a gene: 11. Written as DNA, the CDR3 is TGTGCCAGTCTATCACACAGGGGAGGTAATTCACCCCTCCACTTT. Translation gives CASLSHRGGNSPLHF.

The CDR3 coding sequence is TGTGCCAGCAGCTTGGAGGCGCAGGGGTACAATGAGCAGTTCTTC. It codes for CASSLEAQGYNEQFF. The rearrangement joins TRBV11-3 to TRBJ2-1, with D tentatively TRBD1 (6 bases). The CDR3 totals 15 residues. Germline CDR1 is SGHNT and CDR2 is YENEEA. V was pared by 3 bases and J by 4 bases, with 13 bases between.

There are a few counts of this clone. This sequence joins TRBV4-3 and TRBJ1-2; D unresolved. V gave up 3 bases and J gave up 8 bases, with 13 bases separating them. The CDR3 length is 13 residues. Germline-derived CDR1 and CDR2 are LGHNA and YSLEER. CDR3 in amino acids: CASSQEGGRGYTF. CDR3 DNA: TGCGCCAGCAGCCAGGAGGGAGGTAGGGGCTACACCTTC.

The chain is built from TRBV7-2 and TRBJ1-2, with D possibly TRBD1 on 6 matching bases. Germline values: CDR1 SGHTA, CDR2 FQGNSA. Trimming pared 4 bases from V and 8 bases from J, leaving 32 bases between. This CDR3 spans 19 amino acids. CDR3 nucleotide sequence: TGTGCCAGCAGCTCGGCCCTAGGGGGACAAGGCTCCCTGCTGCGGGGCTACACCTTC. This encodes CASSSALGGQGSLLRGYTF. Drawing the rest from reference TRBV7-2 and TRBJ1-2, the complete variable domain is GAGVSQSPSNKVTEKGKDVELRCDPISGHTALYWYRQSLGQGLEFLIYFQGNSAPDKSGLPSDRFSAERTGGSVSTLTIQRTQQEDSAVYLCASSSALGGQGSLLRGYTFGSGTRLTVV.

The V call is TRBV28, the J call TRBJ2-3; no clear D gene. Germline CDR1 MDHEN, CDR2 SYDVKM. The CDR3 is 11 residues long. Trimming removed 5 bases at V and 6 bases at J, with 6 bases between. The CDR3 spells CASSPLDTQYF. CDR3 nucleotides: TGTGCCAGCAGTCCACTCGATACGCAGTATTTT.

CDR3 protein: CASSAPGQGAYGYTF. The CDR3 coding sequence is TGTGCCAGCAGCGCCCCGGGACAGGGAGCCTATGGCTACACCTTC. This chain uses TRBV5-4 with TRBJ1-2; 9 positions agree with TRBD1. Trimming at V came to 4 bases and at J to 4 bases, leaving 8 bases not matched to a gene. CDR1 and CDR2 from the germline V gene are SGHNT and YYREEE (reference sequence). This CDR3 spans 15 amino acids.

V is TRBV11-2 and J is TRBJ2-3; 9 bases fit TRBD2. The trim removed 1 base at V and 7 bases at J, leaving 9 bases unmatched. Per germline, CDR1 SGHAT and CDR2 FQNNGV. This CDR3 is built from 16 residues. The CDR3 DNA reads as TGTGCCAGCAGCTTAGGGCCTAGCGGGGTTCGGAATACGCAGTATTTT. This encodes CASSLGPSGVRNTQYF.

This chain links TRBV5-6 with TRBJ1-2; 9 nucleotides agree with TRBD1. The CDR3 covers 15 residues. Trimming cost V 3 bases and J 2 bases; bases outside gene matches: 5. Germline V gene lookup returns CDR1 SGHDT and CDR2 YYEEEE. The CDR3 protein is CASSYPGTGNYGYTF. As DNA, the CDR3 is TGTGCCAGCAGCTACCCCGGGACAGGGAACTATGGCTACACCTTC.

The chain is built from TRBV9 and TRBJ2-3; no definite D call. V was trimmed by 4 bases and J by 0 bases, leaving 6 bases between them. The CDR3 runs 13 residues. Germline values: CDR1 SGDLS, CDR2 YYNGEE. CDR3 sequence reads: CASSRASTDTQYF. In DNA, the CDR3 is TGTGCCAGCAGCCGAGCTAGCACAGATACGCAGTATTTT.

This chain connects TRBV19 to TRBJ2-1; TRBD2 matches at 7 bases. The trim removed 3 bases at V and 10 bases at J, leaving 9 bases unmatched. This CDR3 region has 14 residues. Germline V gene sequence: CDR1 LNHDA, CDR2 SQIVND (reference sequence). CDR3 protein: CASSMMLGGFEQFF. As DNA, the CDR3 is TGTGCCAGTAGTATGATGCTCGGGGGGTTCGAGCAGTTCTTC.

The chain has TRBV7-9 and TRBJ1-5; 9 bases match TRBD1. Germline V gene lookup returns CDR1 SEHNR and CDR2 FQNEAQ (reference sequence). The CDR3 loop spans 15 amino acids. Trimming cost V 5 bases and J 2 bases; bases outside gene matches: 4. The CDR3, as DNA: TGTGCCAGCAGCAAACAGGGGGCCGGCAATCAGCCCCAGCATTTT. Amino acid sequence: CASSKQGAGNQPQHF.

V usage is TRBV7-9 and J usage is TRBJ2-3; TRBD2 matches 9 bases. After removal of 1 base from V and 7 bases from J, the junction contained 6 bases not matched to a gene. The CDR3 consists of 15 residues. Germline CDR1 SEHNR, CDR2 FQNEAQ (reference sequence). The CDR3: CASSLDTSGPHTQYF. Written as DNA, the CDR3 is TGTGCCAGCAGCTTAGACACTAGCGGGCCCCATACGCAGTATTTT.

The chain uses TRBV5-4 and TRBJ2-5; TRBD2 matches at 7 bases. This CDR3 has 15 amino acids. Germline CDR1 and CDR2: SGHNT and YYREEE (reference sequence). Trimming removed 3 bases from V and 2 bases from J; junction bases left unmatched: 7. CDR3 nucleotide sequence: TGTGCCAGCAGCTCACGATGGGGAGGGCAAGAGACCCAGTACTTC. This sequence encodes CASSSRWGGQETQYF.

This chain connects TRBV9 to TRBJ2-6; no firm D call. V gave up 2 bases and J gave up 0 bases, with 6 bases separating them. This CDR3 has 15 residues. CDR1 is SGDLS and CDR2 is YYNGEE in the germline V gene. CDR3 residues: CASSVRLSGANVLTF. The CDR3 nucleotides are TGTGCCAGCAGCGTCCGACTCTCTGGGGCCAACGTCCTGACTTTC.

V and J are TRBV4-3 and TRBJ2-2, with TRBD2 matching 12 bases. The V gene end was trimmed by 4 bases and the J gene end by 3 bases; junction bases not matched to a gene: 9. This CDR3 contains 18 residues. The germline CDR1 and CDR2 sequences are LGHNA and YSLEER. CDR3 nucleotide sequence: TGCGCCAGCAGCCCAGGCCCTAGCGGGAGGGCCGACACCGGGGAGCTGTTTTTT. Amino acids: CASSPGPSGRADTGELFF.

The chain couples TRBV9 to TRBJ2-3; TRBD2 matches 7 bases. V shed 2 bases and J 0 bases; nucleotides not matched to a gene: 3. The CDR3 is made up of 15 amino acids. The germline V gene encodes CDR1 SGDLS and CDR2 YYNGEE. CDR3 in amino acids: CASSVGGVSTDTQYF. The CDR3 coding sequence is TGTGCCAGCAGCGTGGGGGGGGTCAGCACAGATACGCAGTATTTT.

The chain has TRBV10-1 and TRBJ2-3; 7 bases are a match to TRBD2. The CDR3 covers 17 residues. The germline V gene has CDR1 WNHNN and CDR2 SYGVQD (reference sequence). With 6 bases clipped from V and 7 bases from J, the junction kept 19 bases outside the gene matches. The CDR3 sequence: CASSLGKSRDYVNTQYF. CDR3 DNA: TGCGCCAGCAGCCTGGGCAAATCCCGGGACTATGTGAATACGCAGTATTTT.

The V gene is TRBV19, the J gene TRBJ1-2; D gene ambiguous. V was trimmed by 6 bases and J by 8 bases, leaving 22 bases between them. There are 15 residues in the CDR3. CDR1 LNHDA and CDR2 SQIVND come from the germline V gene (reference sequence). The CDR3 coding sequence is TGTGCCAGTAGCCTCTCGTCGGAATGGAGTGTCGGCTACACCTTC. It specifies CASSLSSEWSVGYTF.

The rearrangement uses TRBV5-4 and TRBJ1-2, with 8 bases identical to TRBD1. The germline gives CDR1 SGHNT, CDR2 YYREEE (reference sequence). The trim removed 4 bases at V and 3 bases at J, leaving 2 bases unmatched. There are 13 residues in the CDR3. Written as DNA, the CDR3 is TGTGCCAGCAGCGGACAGGGCCACTATGGCTACACCTTC. Translating gives CASSGQGHYGYTF.

The rearrangement links TRBV5-1 to TRBJ1-2, with a possible D match to TRBD1 (5 bases). Germline V lookup: CDR1 SGHRS, CDR2 YFSETQ. Trimming removed 4 bases at V and 2 bases at J, with 12 bases between. This CDR3 has 14 amino acids. The CDR3 bases are TGCGCCAGCAGCATGACAGCCGCGAACTATGGCTACACCTTC. Protein product: CASSMTAANYGYTF.

The CDR3 loop reads CATRLMDSGSYEQYF. CDR3 in DNA: TGCGCCACCCGATTAATGGATAGCGGCTCCTACGAGCAGTACTTC. This chain connects TRBV4-1 to TRBJ2-7; TRBD2 is a possible D gene (6 bases). The CDR3 sequence is 15 residues long. V lost 10 bases to trimming and J lost 0 bases, with 19 bases between them. Germline CDR1 MGHRA, CDR2 YSYEKL.

J is TRBJ2-7 and V is TRBV7-2; 11 nucleotides line up with TRBD1. The CDR3 runs to 18 residues. Germline V gene lookup returns CDR1 SGHTA and CDR2 FQGNSA. J gave up 2 bases and V 1 base, and 10 bases lay outside the gene matches. The CDR3 DNA sequence: TGTGCCAGCAGCTTAGTTGGGACAGGGGGGACAATTGCCTACGAGCAGTACTTC. It is translated as CASSLVGTGGTIAYEQYF.

This sequence joins TRBV4-3 and TRBJ1-2; TRBD1 aligns across 7 bases. The germline gives CDR1 LGHNA, CDR2 YSLEER. V trimming: 6 bases; J trimming: 7 bases; junction bases outside the gene matches: 11. The CDR3 totals 14 residues. In DNA, the CDR3 is TGCGCCAGCAGGCGAACAGGGGCCGGGGGTGGCTACACCTTC. Encoded protein: CASRRTGAGGGYTF.

The rearrangement links TRBV6-5 to TRBJ1-2, with 7 bases fitting TRBD1. CDR1 is MNHEY, CDR2 SVGAGI, per germline. This CDR3 comprises 15 residues. V was pared by 5 bases and J by 5 bases, with 11 bases of the junction left unmatched. The CDR3 DNA is TGTGCCAGCAGTATAATTTCGACAGGGTTATATGGCTACACCTTC. Translated: CASSIISTGLYGYTF.

In nucleotides, the CDR3 is TGTGCCAGCAGCTTAACAGCAAACACTGAAGCTTTCTTT. Its protein product is CASSLTANTEAFF. This chain joins TRBV11-2 and TRBJ1-1; D uncertain. The CDR3 is 13 residues long. Germline V gene sequence: CDR1 SGHAT, CDR2 FQNNGV. The ends were cut back, 2 bases at V and 2 bases at J, with 6 bases in the middle.

As concerns this clone: One end of the junction does not line up with germline, which may come from a read error. The CDR3 bases are TGTGCCAGCAGCCCCGGCGGAGAGAAGGACTTC. The encoded protein is CASSPGGEKDF. The chain joins TRBV25-1 to TRBJ2-5; D call uncertain. This CDR3 spans 11 amino acids. CDR1 and CDR2 (germline): MGHDK, SYGVNS.